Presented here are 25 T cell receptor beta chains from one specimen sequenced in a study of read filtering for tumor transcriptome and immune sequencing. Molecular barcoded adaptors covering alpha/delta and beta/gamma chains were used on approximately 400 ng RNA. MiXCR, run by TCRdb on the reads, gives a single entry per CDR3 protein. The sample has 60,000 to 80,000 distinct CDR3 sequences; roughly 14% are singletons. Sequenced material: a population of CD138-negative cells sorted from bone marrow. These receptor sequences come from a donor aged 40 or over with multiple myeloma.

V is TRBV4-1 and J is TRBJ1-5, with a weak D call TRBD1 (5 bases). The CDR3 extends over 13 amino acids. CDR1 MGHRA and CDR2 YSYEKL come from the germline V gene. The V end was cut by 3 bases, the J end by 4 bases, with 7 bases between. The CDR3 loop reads CASSHGGNQPQHF. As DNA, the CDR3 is TGCGCCAGCAGCCACGGGGGGAATCAGCCCCAGCATTTT.

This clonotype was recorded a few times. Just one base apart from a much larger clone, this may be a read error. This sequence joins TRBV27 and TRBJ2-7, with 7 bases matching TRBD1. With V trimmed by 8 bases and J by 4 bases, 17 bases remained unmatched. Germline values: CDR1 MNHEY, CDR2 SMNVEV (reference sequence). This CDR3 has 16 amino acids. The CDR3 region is CASGYSSGTDIYEQYF. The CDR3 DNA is TGTGCCAGCGGTTACTCCTCCGGGACAGACATATACGAGCAGTACTTC.

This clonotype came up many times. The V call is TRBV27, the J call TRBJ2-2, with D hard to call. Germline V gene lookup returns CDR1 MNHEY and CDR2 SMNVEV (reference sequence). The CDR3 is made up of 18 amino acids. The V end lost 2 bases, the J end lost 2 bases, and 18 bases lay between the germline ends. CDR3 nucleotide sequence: TGTGCCAGCAGTTTAGATCCCGATGTGACAATAAACACCGGGGAGCTGTTTTTT. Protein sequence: CASSLDPDVTINTGELFF.

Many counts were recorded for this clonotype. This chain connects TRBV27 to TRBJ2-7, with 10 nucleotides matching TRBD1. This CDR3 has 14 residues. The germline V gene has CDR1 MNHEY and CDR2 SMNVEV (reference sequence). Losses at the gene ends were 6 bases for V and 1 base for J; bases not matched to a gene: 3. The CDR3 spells CASRTGQGSYEQYF. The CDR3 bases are TGTGCCAGCAGGACGGGACAGGGGTCCTACGAGCAGTACTTC.

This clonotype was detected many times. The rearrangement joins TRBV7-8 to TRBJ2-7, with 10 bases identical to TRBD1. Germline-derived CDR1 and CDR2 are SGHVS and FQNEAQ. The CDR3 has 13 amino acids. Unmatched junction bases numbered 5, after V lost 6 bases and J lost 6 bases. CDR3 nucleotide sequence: TGTGCCAGCAGTCGGGACAGGGGAGGCGAGCAGTACTTC. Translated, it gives CASSRDRGGEQYF.

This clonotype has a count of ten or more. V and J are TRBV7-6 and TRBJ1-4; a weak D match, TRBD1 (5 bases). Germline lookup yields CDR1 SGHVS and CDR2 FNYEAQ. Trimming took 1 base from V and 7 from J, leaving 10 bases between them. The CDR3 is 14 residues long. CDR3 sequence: CASSLGTGGEKLFF. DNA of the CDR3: TGTGCCAGCAGCTTAGGGACGGGGGGTGAAAAACTGTTTTTT.

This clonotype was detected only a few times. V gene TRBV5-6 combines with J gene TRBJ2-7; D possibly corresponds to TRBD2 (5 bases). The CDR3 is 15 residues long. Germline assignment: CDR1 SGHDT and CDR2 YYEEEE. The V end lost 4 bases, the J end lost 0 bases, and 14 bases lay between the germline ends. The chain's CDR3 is CASSPSGWGSYEQYF. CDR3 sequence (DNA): TGTGCCAGCAGCCCCAGCGGATGGGGCTCCTACGAGCAGTACTTC.

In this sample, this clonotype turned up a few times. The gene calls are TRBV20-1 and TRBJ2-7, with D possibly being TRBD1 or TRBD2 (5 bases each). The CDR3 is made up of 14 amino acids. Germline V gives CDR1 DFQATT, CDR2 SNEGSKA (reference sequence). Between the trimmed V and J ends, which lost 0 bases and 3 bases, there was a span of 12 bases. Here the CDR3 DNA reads TGCAGTGCTAGAGATAGGGGACCGTACTACGAGCAGTACTTC. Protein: CSARDRGPYYEQYF.

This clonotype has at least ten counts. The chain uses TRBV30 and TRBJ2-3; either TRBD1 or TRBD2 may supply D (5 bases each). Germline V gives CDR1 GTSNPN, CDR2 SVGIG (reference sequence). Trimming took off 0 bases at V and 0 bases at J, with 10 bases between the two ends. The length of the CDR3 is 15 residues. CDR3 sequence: CAWSVWDGSTDTQYF. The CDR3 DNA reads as TGTGCCTGGAGTGTATGGGACGGGAGCACAGATACGCAGTATTTT.

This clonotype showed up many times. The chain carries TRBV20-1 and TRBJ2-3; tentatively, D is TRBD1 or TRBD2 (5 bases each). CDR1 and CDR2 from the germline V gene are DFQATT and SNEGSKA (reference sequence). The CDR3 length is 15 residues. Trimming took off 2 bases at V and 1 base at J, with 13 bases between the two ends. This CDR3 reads CSARFLGGGTDTQYF. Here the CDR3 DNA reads TGCAGTGCTAGATTCCTTGGGGGAGGCACAGATACGCAGTATTTT.

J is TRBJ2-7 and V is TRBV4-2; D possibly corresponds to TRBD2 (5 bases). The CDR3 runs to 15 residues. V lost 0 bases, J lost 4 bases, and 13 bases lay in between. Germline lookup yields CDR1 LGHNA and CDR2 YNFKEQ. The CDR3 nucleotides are TGTGCCAGCAGCCAAGATGGTGTACTAGTTTACGAGCAGTACTTC. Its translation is CASSQDGVLVYEQYF.

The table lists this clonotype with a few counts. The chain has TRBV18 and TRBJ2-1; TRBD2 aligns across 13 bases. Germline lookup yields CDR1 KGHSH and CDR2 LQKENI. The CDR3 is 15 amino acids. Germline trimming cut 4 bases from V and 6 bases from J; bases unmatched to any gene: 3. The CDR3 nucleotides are TGTGCCAGCTCACGGACTAGCGGGAGCGCCAATGAGCAGTTCTTC. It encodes CASSRTSGSANEQFF. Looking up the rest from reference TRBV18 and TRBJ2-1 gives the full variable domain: NAGVMQNPRHLVRRRGQEARLRCSPMKGHSHVYWYRQLPEEGLKFMVYLQKENIIDESGMPKERFSAEFPKEGPSILRIQQVVRGDSAAYFCASSRTSGSANEQFFGPGTRLTVL.

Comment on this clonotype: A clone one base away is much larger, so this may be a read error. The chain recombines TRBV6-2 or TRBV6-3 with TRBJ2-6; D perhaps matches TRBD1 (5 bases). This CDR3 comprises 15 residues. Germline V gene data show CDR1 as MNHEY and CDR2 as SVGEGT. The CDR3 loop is CASINPSSGASVLTF. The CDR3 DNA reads TGTGCCAGCATTAATCCGAGCTCTGGGGCCAGCGTCCTGACTTTC.

The CDR3 DNA sequence: TGTGCCAGCGGACCGATTATGAACACTGAAGCTTTCTTT. Residues: CASGPIMNTEAFF. The rearrangement joins TRBV11-3 to TRBJ1-1; D not certain. Trimming removed 8 bases at V and 0 bases at J, with 10 bases between. In germline, CDR1 is SGHNT, CDR2 YENEEA. The CDR3 runs 13 residues.

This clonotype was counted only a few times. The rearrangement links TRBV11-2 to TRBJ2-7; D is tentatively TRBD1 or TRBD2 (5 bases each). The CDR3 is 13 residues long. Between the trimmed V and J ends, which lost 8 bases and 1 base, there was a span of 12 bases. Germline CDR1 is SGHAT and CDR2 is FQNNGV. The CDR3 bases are TGTGCCAGCCTCTTTGGGGGTTCCTACGAGCAGTACTTC. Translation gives CASLFGGSYEQYF. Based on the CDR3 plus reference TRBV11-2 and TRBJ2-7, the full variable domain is EAGVAQSPRYKIIEKRQSVAFWCNPISGHATLYWYQQILGQGPKLLIQFQNNGVVDDSQLPKDRFSAERLKGVDSTLKIQPAKLEDSAVYLCASLFGGSYEQYFGPGTRLTVT.

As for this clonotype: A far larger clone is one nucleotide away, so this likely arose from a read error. The CDR3 DNA reads TGTGCCAGCAGCCCCGGAGAGGCCTACAATGAGCAGTTCTTC. Translated, it gives CASSPGEAYNEQFF. The chain links TRBV11-3 to TRBJ2-1; no clear D gene. Between the trimmed V and J ends, which lost 5 bases and 2 bases, there was a span of 10 bases. The germline V gene encodes CDR1 SGHNT and CDR2 YENEEA. This CDR3 region has 14 residues.

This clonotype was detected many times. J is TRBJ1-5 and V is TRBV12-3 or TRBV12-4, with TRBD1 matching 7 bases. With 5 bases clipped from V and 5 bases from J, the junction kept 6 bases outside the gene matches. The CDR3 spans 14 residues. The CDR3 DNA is TGTGCCAGCAGTCCATATGACAGGGATCAGCCCCAGCATTTT. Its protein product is CASSPYDRDQPQHF.

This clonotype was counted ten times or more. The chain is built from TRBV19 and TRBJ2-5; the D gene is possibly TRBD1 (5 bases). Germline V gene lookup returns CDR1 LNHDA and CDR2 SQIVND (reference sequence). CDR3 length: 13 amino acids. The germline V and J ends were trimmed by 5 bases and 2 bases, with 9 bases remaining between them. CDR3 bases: TGTGCCAGTAGTCGTCAGGGACAAGAGACCCAGTACTTC. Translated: CASSRQGQETQYF.

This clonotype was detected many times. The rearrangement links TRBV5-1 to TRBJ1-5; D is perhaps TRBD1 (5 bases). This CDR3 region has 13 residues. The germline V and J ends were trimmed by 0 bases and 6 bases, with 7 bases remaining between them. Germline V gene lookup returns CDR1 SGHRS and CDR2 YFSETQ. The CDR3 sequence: CASSLEGSQPQHF. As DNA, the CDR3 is TGCGCCAGCAGCTTGGAGGGGAGTCAGCCCCAGCATTTT.

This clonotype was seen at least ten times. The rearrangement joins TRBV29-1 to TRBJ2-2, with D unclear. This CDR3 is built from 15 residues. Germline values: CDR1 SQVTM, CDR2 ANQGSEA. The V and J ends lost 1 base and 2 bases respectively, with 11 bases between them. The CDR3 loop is CSVEGTVTNTGELFF. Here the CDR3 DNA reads TGCAGCGTTGAAGGGACCGTGACTAACACCGGGGAGCTGTTTTTT.

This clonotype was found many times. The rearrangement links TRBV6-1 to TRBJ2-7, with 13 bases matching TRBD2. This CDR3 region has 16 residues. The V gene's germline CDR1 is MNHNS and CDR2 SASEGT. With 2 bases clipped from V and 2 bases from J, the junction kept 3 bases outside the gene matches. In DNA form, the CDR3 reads TGTGCCAGCAGTGAACCCGGGACTAGCGGGACCTACGAGCAGTACTTC. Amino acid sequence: CASSEPGTSGTYEQYF.

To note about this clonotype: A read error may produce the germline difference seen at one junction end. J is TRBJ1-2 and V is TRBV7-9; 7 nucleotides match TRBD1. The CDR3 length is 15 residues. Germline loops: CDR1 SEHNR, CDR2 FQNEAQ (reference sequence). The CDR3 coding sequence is TGTGCCGGCAGCTTAGCGTGGACAGGAAAAAATGGCTACACCTTC. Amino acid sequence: CAGSLAWTGKNGYTF.

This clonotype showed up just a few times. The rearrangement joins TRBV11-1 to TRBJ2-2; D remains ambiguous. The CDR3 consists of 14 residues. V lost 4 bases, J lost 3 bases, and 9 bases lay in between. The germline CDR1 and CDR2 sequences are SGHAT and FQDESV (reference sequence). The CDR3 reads CASSSVEDTGELFF. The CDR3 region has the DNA TGTGCCAGCAGCTCGGTAGAAGACACCGGGGAGCTGTTTTTT.

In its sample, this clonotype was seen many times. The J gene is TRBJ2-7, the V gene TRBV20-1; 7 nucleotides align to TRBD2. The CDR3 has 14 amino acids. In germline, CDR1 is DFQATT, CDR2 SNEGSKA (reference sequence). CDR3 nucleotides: TGCTCATGCTACAGGTCGGGAGGTTCCTACGAGCAGTACTTC. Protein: CSCYRSGGSYEQYF.

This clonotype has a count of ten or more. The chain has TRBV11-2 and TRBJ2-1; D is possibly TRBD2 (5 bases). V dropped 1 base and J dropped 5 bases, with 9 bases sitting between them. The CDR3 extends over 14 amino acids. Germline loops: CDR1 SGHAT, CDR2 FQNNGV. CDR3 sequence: CASSLAASNNEQFF. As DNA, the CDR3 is TGTGCCAGCAGCTTAGCGGCTAGCAACAATGAGCAGTTCTTC.